A single T cell receptor (beta chain) is shown here with its context. This entry belongs to a study of T cells in Graves' hyperthyroidism and ophthalmopathy. At the level of the study: Peripheral blood collection took place at initial diagnosis, before any treatment.

Amplification of TCR beta CDR3 regions was performed using RNA transcripts as template. Researchers ran a first-round RT-PCR on the TCR CDR3 using the HTBI primer set. TCRdb recomputed calls from the multiplex PCR reads with MiXCR, one row per CDR3 protein. The data hold about 770,000 distinct CDR3 sequences, with under 20% observed a single time. Between the trimmed V and J ends, which lost 3 bases and 2 bases, there was a span of 13 bases. Germline CDR1 reads WNHNN; CDR2 reads SYGVQD (reference sequence). The CDR3 length is 15 residues. Diagnosis of hyperthyroidism was new in patients aged 18 to 65, and its duration was under 2 months. Any patient presenting with uncontrolled infection, other autoimmune disease, pregnancy or lactation was left out.

The sequence was obtained from a woman aged 45-65 years with Graves' hyperthyroidism that later progressed to Graves' ophthalmopathy. Sequences were obtained from blood. The chain combines TRBV10-1 with TRBJ1-1, with D possibly TRBD1 on 5 matching bases. DNA of the CDR3: TGCGCCAGCAGTGACGGGACCTATGCTAACACTGAAGCTTTCTTT. It encodes CASSDGTYANTEAFF.